Sequencing of this T cell receptor (beta chain) was carried out in a study of control samples from healthy donors and cancer patients. Germline CDR1 and CDR2: SGHTA and FQGNSA. The CDR3 loop spans 16 amino acids. Between the trimmed V and J ends, which lost 2 bases and 6 bases, there was a span of 18 bases. The assay was immunoSEQ multiplex PCR, and TCRdb's table has in-frame clones only and misses some. The sample shows some 100,000 clones, about 89% of them seen only once. Material for sequencing was blood. The TCR comes from a woman aged 50 to 60 in good health. The chain uses TRBV7-2 and TRBJ2-3; the D gene could be TRBD1 or TRBD2 (5 bases each). This CDR3 is CASSLMPPGTLDTQYF. DNA of the CDR3: TGTGCCAGCAGCTTAATGCCGCCCGGGACGTTGGATACGCAGTATTTT. Full variable domain (rest looked up from reference TRBV7-2 and TRBJ2-3): GAGVSQSPSNKVTEKGKDVELRCDPISGHTALYWYRQSLGQGLEFLIYFQGNSAPDKSGLPSDRFSAERTGGSVSTLTIQRTQQEDSAVYLCASSLMPPGTLDTQYFGPGTRLTVL.